A selection of T cell receptor beta chains follows, all from one sample in a study of blood T cell repertoires in COVID-19. Repertoires were generated with immunoSEQ multiplex PCR, while TCRdb's copy carries only in-frame clones and drops some. The data show roughly 410,000 clones, 80% to 90% seen once. The sequenced sample consisted of peripheral blood. These receptor sequences come from a woman in her fifties or sixties with COVID-19, enrolled during active disease. Both conserved end residues are part of each CDR3. A D gene is named only where the DNA matches it firmly. A row's size may be missing; if present it is once, few, many or a size class.

size: few; D: TRBD2; J: TRBJ2-1; V: TRBV5-8; CDR3: CASSLGLAGVNEQFF; DNA: TGTGCCAGCAGCTTGGGACTAGCGGGGGTAAATGAGCAGTTCTTC
size: -; D: -; J: TRBJ1-4; V: TRBV12-3/TRBV12-4; CDR3: CASSTGLSKLFF; DNA: TGTGCCAGCTCGACGGGACTCTCAAAACTGTTTTTT
size: -; D: TRBD1; J: TRBJ1-4; V: TRBV5-1; CDR3: CASSVGTANEKLFF; DNA: TGCGCCAGCAGCGTCGGGACAGCTAATGAAAAACTGTTTTTT
size: -; D: -; J: TRBJ1-4; V: TRBV5-1; CDR3: CASSIQGPEIELFF; DNA: TGCGCCAGCAGTATCCAGGGTCCGGAGATCGAACTGTTTTTT
size: -; D: -; J: TRBJ2-1; V: TRBV6-5; CDR3: CASSPGSYNEQFF; DNA: TGTGCCAGCAGCCCAGGGTCCTACAATGAGCAGTTCTTC
size: few; D: -; J: TRBJ2-3; V: TRBV7-9; CDR3: CATVDGGRSTDTQYF; DNA: TGTGCCACCGTCGATGGCGGAAGAAGCACAGATACGCAGTATTTT
size: -; D: TRBD1; J: TRBJ2-1; V: TRBV7-9; CDR3: CASSLTGVRGNEQFF; DNA: TGTGCCAGCAGCTTAACAGGGGTCCGGGGCAATGAGCAGTTCTTC
size: -; D: TRBD1; J: TRBJ1-2; V: TRBV18; CDR3: CASSEGQGRGYTF; DNA: TGTGCCAGCTCAGAGGGACAGGGTCGAGGCTACACCTTC
size: -; D: TRBD1; J: TRBJ1-2; V: TRBV5-4; CDR3: CASSPARDRGLLGYTF; DNA: TGTGCCAGCAGCCCAGCCCGGGACAGGGGGCTCCTCGGCTACACCTTC
size: -; D: -; J: TRBJ1-2; V: TRBV18; CDR3: CASSLGAEDYGYTF; DNA: TGTGCCAGCTCACTAGGAGCGGAAGACTATGGCTACACCTTC
size: -; D: TRBD2; J: TRBJ2-1; V: TRBV11-3; CDR3: CASSLDAGGLYNEQFF; DNA: TGTGCCAGCAGCTTAGATGCGGGGGGGCTGTACAATGAGCAGTTCTTC
size: -; D: TRBD1; J: TRBJ1-2; V: TRBV19; CDR3: CASSTQGAPHYGYTF; DNA: TGTGCCAGTAGTACCCAGGGGGCGCCCCACTATGGCTACACCTTC
size: -; D: -; J: TRBJ1-2; V: TRBV6-6; CDR3: CASSPTQGTNYGYTF; DNA: TGTGCCAGCTCTCCGACCCAGGGGACTAACTATGGCTACACCTTC
size: -; D: -; J: TRBJ1-2; V: TRBV28; CDR3: CASSVRQNYGYTF; DNA: TGTGCCAGCAGTGTCCGACAGAACTATGGCTACACCTTC
size: -; D: -; J: TRBJ2-3; V: TRBV5-1; CDR3: CASSSATVTDTQYF; DNA: TGCGCCAGCAGCTCGGCGACAGTCACAGATACGCAGTATTTT
size: few; D: -; J: TRBJ1-6; V: TRBV3-1/TRBV3-2; CDR3: CASSQEKPGLSYNSPLHF; DNA: TGTGCCAGCAGCCAAGAGAAACCAGGATTGTCCTATAATTCACCCCTCCACTTT
size: -; D: TRBD2; J: TRBJ2-5; V: TRBV6-5; CDR3: CATKLAGVETQYF; DNA: TGTGCCACTAAGCTAGCGGGGGTCGAGACCCAGTACTTC
size: -; D: TRBD1; J: TRBJ2-7; V: TRBV5-1; CDR3: CASSRTGVDEQYF; DNA: TGCGCCAGCAGCCGGACAGGGGTGGACGAGCAGTACTTC
size: -; D: -; J: TRBJ2-5; V: TRBV3-1/TRBV3-2; CDR3: CASKATTGYQETQYF; DNA: TGTGCCAGCAAGGCGACTACAGGGTACCAAGAGACCCAGTACTTC
size: once; D: TRBD2; J: TRBJ2-5; V: TRBV29-1; CDR3: CSVGRSGGGTQYF; DNA: TGCAGCGTGGGGCGGAGCGGGGGAGGGACCCAGTACTTC
size: few; D: -; J: TRBJ1-4; V: TRBV10-3; CDR3: CAISQGSGNEKLFF; DNA: TGTGCCATCAGCCAAGGGAGTGGTAATGAAAAACTGTTTTTT
size: -; D: -; J: TRBJ1-5; V: TRBV19; CDR3: CASSIGRVNQPQHF; DNA: TGTGCCAGTAGTATTGGCAGGGTCAATCAGCCCCAGCATTTT
size: once; D: -; J: TRBJ1-1; V: TRBV28; CDR3: CASSPRGSTEAFF; DNA: TGTGCCAGCAGCCCACGAGGGTCCACTGAAGCTTTCTTT
size: once; D: -; J: TRBJ2-3; V: TRBV11-1; CDR3: CASSLGGEGPTDTQYF; DNA: TGTGCCAGCAGCTTAGGGGGCGAAGGACCCACAGATACGCAGTATTTT
size: -; D: TRBD2; J: TRBJ2-3; V: TRBV2; CDR3: CASSPTSGGRTFTDTQYF; DNA: TGTGCCAGCAGCCCGACTAGCGGGGGCCGAACATTCACAGATACGCAGTATTTT
size: -; D: TRBD1; J: TRBJ2-5; V: TRBV28; CDR3: CASSFVGQGITKETQYF; DNA: TGTGCCAGCAGTTTCGTGGGACAGGGGATAACCAAAGAGACCCAGTACTTC
size: -; D: -; J: TRBJ2-1; V: TRBV11-2; CDR3: CASSFREDGNEQFF; DNA: TGTGCCAGCAGCTTTAGGGAGGACGGCAATGAGCAGTTCTTC
size: -; D: TRBD1; J: TRBJ2-7; V: TRBV7-2; CDR3: CASSPQGASGEQYF; DNA: TGTGCCAGCAGCCCCCAGGGGGCTTCGGGGGAGCAGTACTTC
size: -; D: TRBD1; J: TRBJ1-3; V: TRBV7-8; CDR3: CASSSGTEKGNTIYF; DNA: TGTGCCAGCAGCTCAGGGACAGAGAAAGGAAACACCATATATTTT
size: -; D: TRBD1; J: TRBJ1-6; V: TRBV5-1; CDR3: CASSFGTVNNSPLHF; DNA: TGCGCCAGCAGCTTCGGGACAGTAAACAATTCACCCCTCCACTTT
size: once; D: TRBD1; J: TRBJ1-2; V: TRBV15; CDR3: CATSKDRGGSYGYTF; DNA: TGTGCCACCAGCAAGGACAGGGGTGGTAGTTATGGCTACACCTTC
size: -; D: TRBD1; J: TRBJ1-1; V: TRBV19; CDR3: CASMRDRDTEAFF; DNA: TGTGCCAGTATGAGGGACAGGGACACTGAAGCTTTCTTT
size: -; D: TRBD2; J: TRBJ2-5; V: TRBV2; CDR3: CASSQGSGVRETQYF; DNA: TGTGCCAGCAGTCAGGGTAGCGGGGTGAGGGAGACCCAGTACTTC
size: -; D: TRBD1; J: TRBJ1-1; V: TRBV7-8; CDR3: CASSLGTGMNTEAFF; DNA: TGTGCCAGCAGCTTAGGGACAGGGATGAACACTGAAGCTTTCTTT
size: -; D: -; J: TRBJ1-1; V: TRBV18; CDR3: CASSPTGGTEAFF; DNA: TGTGCCAGCTCACCGACAGGAGGAACTGAAGCTTTCTTT
size: few; D: TRBD1; J: TRBJ2-7; V: TRBV5-1; CDR3: CASSWTGTGAYEQYF; DNA: TGCGCCAGCAGCTGGACCGGGACAGGGGCCTACGAGCAGTACTTC
size: -; D: TRBD1; J: TRBJ2-5; V: TRBV2; CDR3: CASSRDRFETQYF; DNA: TGTGCCAGCAGTCGGGACAGGTTCGAGACCCAGTACTTC
size: -; D: TRBD1; J: TRBJ2-1; V: TRBV5-1; CDR3: CASSSAGTGRYNEQFF; DNA: TGCGCCAGCAGCTCCGCCGGGACAGGCAGATACAATGAGCAGTTCTTC
size: -; D: TRBD1; J: TRBJ2-7; V: TRBV6-6; CDR3: CASSRLTFRDSVYEQYF; DNA: TGTGCCAGCAGCCGACTCACTTTCCGGGACAGCGTTTACGAGCAGTACTTC
size: -; D: TRBD1; J: TRBJ1-2; V: TRBV6-2/TRBV6-3; CDR3: CASSSDREGGYTF; DNA: TGTGCCAGCAGTTCGGACAGGGAAGGCGGCTACACCTTC
size: -; D: TRBD1; J: TRBJ1-1; V: TRBV5-1; CDR3: CASSLTRTGGSRPEAFF; DNA: TGCGCCAGCAGCTTGACTCGGACAGGTGGCTCCAGGCCTGAAGCTTTCTTT
size: -; D: TRBD1; J: TRBJ1-5; V: TRBV19; CDR3: CASSMTRDSYHNQPQHF; DNA: TGTGCCAGTAGTATGACGAGGGACAGCTACCACAATCAGCCCCAGCATTTT
size: -; D: TRBD1; J: TRBJ1-2; V: TRBV18; CDR3: CASGEDRGYGYTF; DNA: TGTGCCAGCGGGGAGGACAGGGGCTATGGCTACACCTTC
size: -; D: -; J: TRBJ1-2; V: TRBV21-1; CDR3: CASSKGYRGAYGYTF; DNA: TGTGCCAGCAGCAAAGGGTACAGGGGCGCCTATGGCTACACCTTC
size: -; D: TRBD1; J: TRBJ1-1; V: TRBV19; CDR3: CAILDRGGTEAFF; DNA: TGTGCCATATTAGACAGGGGTGGCACTGAAGCTTTCTTT
size: -; D: TRBD1; J: TRBJ2-5; V: TRBV11-2; CDR3: CASSRDRWETQYF; DNA: TGTGCCAGCAGCCGGGACAGGTGGGAGACCCAGTACTTC
size: -; D: -; J: TRBJ1-1; V: TRBV7-9; CDR3: CASSGDTNTEAFF; DNA: TGTGCCAGCAGCGGGGACACCAACACTGAAGCTTTCTTT
size: -; D: TRBD2; J: TRBJ2-7; V: TRBV6-6; CDR3: CASSAGDKLEQYF; DNA: TGTGCCAGCAGTGCGGGAGACAAGCTCGAGCAGTACTTC
size: -; D: -; J: TRBJ2-7; V: TRBV9; CDR3: CASSPQGVDSGISYEQYF; DNA: TGTGCCAGCAGCCCCCAGGGGGTGGATAGCGGGATCTCCTACGAGCAGTACTTC
size: -; D: TRBD1; J: TRBJ1-5; V: TRBV7-9; CDR3: CASSLASGGRQPQHF; DNA: TGTGCCAGCAGCTTAGCCTCAGGGGGACGTCAGCCCCAGCATTTT
size: once; D: -; J: TRBJ2-1; V: TRBV5-1; CDR3: CASSFTGLKMISSYNEQFF; DNA: TGCGCCAGCAGCTTTACAGGCTTAAAGATGATTAGCTCCTACAATGAGCAGTTCTTC
size: -; D: -; J: TRBJ2-2; V: TRBV9; CDR3: CASSVPSTGNTGELFF; DNA: TGTGCCAGCAGCGTCCCTAGTACAGGGAACACCGGGGAGCTGTTTTTT
size: -; D: TRBD1; J: TRBJ1-2; V: TRBV7-2; CDR3: CASSRGRGLDGYTF; DNA: TGTGCCAGCAGCAGGGGCAGGGGGCTTGATGGCTACACCTTC
size: -; D: -; J: TRBJ2-7; V: TRBV4-1; CDR3: CASSQAGATYEQYF; DNA: TGCGCCAGCAGCCAAGCGGGAGCTACCTACGAGCAGTACTTC
size: -; D: -; J: TRBJ2-5; V: TRBV3-1/TRBV3-2; CDR3: CASSLEGLETQYF; DNA: TGTGCCAGCAGCCTGGAGGGGTTAGAGACCCAGTACTTC
size: -; D: TRBD1; J: TRBJ2-5; V: TRBV7-8; CDR3: CASSFYRGETQYF; DNA: TGTGCCAGCAGCTTCTACAGGGGTGAGACCCAGTACTTC
size: -; D: -; J: TRBJ1-2; V: TRBV7-3; CDR3: CASSLPGSYGYTF; DNA: TGTGCCAGCAGCTTACCAGGTTCCTATGGCTACACCTTC